These 24 T cell receptor beta chains were all obtained from the same sample, sequenced in a study of beta chain features in type 1 diabetes. What was sequenced were expressed TCRB transcripts, since all of the isolated RNA had been reverse transcribed. TCRdb's copy holds only in-frame clones and misses some; the assay was immunoSEQ multiplex PCR. The top ten clones hold around 0.05% of a sample with roughly 240,000 clones, around 68% of them seen once. Sequenced input: naive CD4+ T cells from blood. The receptors were gathered from a man aged 25-45 years in good health.

V is TRBV6-1 and J is TRBJ2-6; D may match TRBD1 or TRBD2 (5 bases each). V was shortened by 4 bases and J by 1 base, with 8 bases between the two germline ends. Germline V gene sequence: CDR1 MNHNS, CDR2 SASEGT. The CDR3 has 15 amino acids. Here the CDR3 reads CASSGWGSGANVLTF. DNA for the CDR3: TGTGCCAGCAGTGGATGGGGGTCTGGGGCCAACGTCCTGACTTTC.

The rearrangement links TRBV12-2 to TRBJ1-5; no DNA check was done on the table's D call, TRBD1. TRBV12-2 is recorded as a pseudogene. The CDR3 extends over 18 amino acids. CDR3 residues: CASRLGLGQAPGDQPQHF. The CDR3 DNA follows: TGTGCAAGTCGCTTGGGCCTTGGACAGGCCCCTGGGGATCAGCCCCAGCATTTT.

V gene TRBV15 combines with J gene TRBJ2-6; 8 bases fit TRBD2. V lost 0 bases, J lost 1 base, and 8 bases stayed unmatched. Germline CDR1 is LNHNV and CDR2 is YYDKDF (reference sequence). This CDR3 has 19 amino acids. This CDR3 reads CATSRDLVVAGSGANVLTF. The CDR3 nucleotides read TGTGCCACCAGCAGAGATTTGGTGGTAGCGGGGTCTGGGGCCAACGTCCTGACTTTC.

This clone occurred a few times. This CDR3 reads CSVEDWGPTNEQFF. The DNA of the CDR3 is TGCAGCGTTGAAGATTGGGGGCCCACCAATGAGCAGTTCTTC. This sequence joins TRBV29-1 and TRBJ2-1; a weak D match, TRBD1 (6 bases). Germline V gene lookup returns CDR1 SQVTM and CDR2 ANQGSEA. The CDR3 covers 14 residues. With 0 bases removed from V and 6 bases from J, the gap between germline ends came to 12 bases.

The CDR3 loop is CASSQVGSSYNEQFF. The CDR3 bases are TGTGCCAGCAGCCAAGTCGGTAGCTCCTACAATGAGCAGTTCTTC. The rearrangement joins TRBV13 to TRBJ2-1; no clear D gene. The germline V gene has CDR1 PRHDT and CDR2 FYEKMQ (reference sequence). V lost 5 bases, J lost 0 bases, and 11 bases lay in between. This CDR3 is built from 15 residues.

The count of this clone is one. J is TRBJ2-2 and V is TRBV9; unclear D gene. The germline V and J ends were trimmed by 0 bases and 5 bases, with 14 bases remaining between them. CDR1 is SGDLS, CDR2 YYNGEE, per germline. There are 16 residues in the CDR3. CDR3 DNA sequence: TGTGCCAGCAGCGTAGGCACTCCACGAGGTACCGGGGAGCTGTTTTTT. It specifies CASSVGTPRGTGELFF.

The chain combines TRBV29-1 with TRBJ1-2; 8 bases map to TRBD1. The CDR3 is 13 amino acids. The junction had 5 bases not matched to a gene; V was cut back by 4 bases and J by 4 bases. CDR1 and CDR2 (germline): SQVTM, ANQGSEA. The CDR3 here is CSVGDRLGYGYTF. The CDR3 coding sequence is TGCAGCGTTGGGGACAGGCTGGGCTATGGCTACACCTTC.

CDR3 DNA sequence: TGCAGCGTTGAGGTGGACAAAAACATTCAGTACTTC. It encodes CSVEVDKNIQYF. The chain is built from TRBV29-1 and TRBJ2-4; D ambiguous. V lost 3 bases and J lost 3, with 6 bases in between. The CDR3 is 12 residues long. The V gene's germline CDR1 is SQVTM and CDR2 ANQGSEA.

The chain is built from TRBV9 and TRBJ2-3, with TRBD2 as a possible D gene (6 bases). Germline V gives CDR1 SGDLS, CDR2 YYNGEE. This CDR3 comprises 15 residues. Trimming took 1 base from V and 4 from J, leaving 13 bases between them. The CDR3 coding sequence is TGTGCCAGCAGCGTAAGGGCGGGATCAGCAGATACGCAGTATTTT. It codes for CASSVRAGSADTQYF.

For the CDR3, the DNA is TGTGCCAGCAGCCCAACATCGGAGAGCACAGATACGCAGTATTTT. Translating it yields CASSPTSESTDTQYF. The V gene is TRBV5-6, the J gene TRBJ2-3, with D unclear. V was trimmed by 4 bases and J by 0 bases, leaving 12 bases between them. The CDR3 totals 15 residues. CDR1 SGHDT and CDR2 YYEEEE come from the germline V gene.

The V call is TRBV19, the J call TRBJ2-5; TRBD1 is a possible D gene (6 bases). The V end lost 5 bases, the J end lost 1 base, and 11 bases lay between the germline ends. The CDR3 has 14 residues. Germline CDR1 LNHDA, CDR2 SQIVND (reference sequence). This CDR3 is CASSPRDIQETQYF. CDR3 nucleotide sequence: TGTGCCAGTAGTCCCCGGGACATCCAAGAGACCCAGTACTTC.

J is TRBJ2-6 and V is TRBV2, with no clear D. CDR1 is SNHLY and CDR2 is FYNNEI in the germline V gene. The CDR3 contains 15 residues. V was trimmed by 2 bases and J by 6 bases, leaving 11 bases between them. CDR3 DNA: TGTGCCAGCAGTGAATCGCTGGTAGCGGCCAACGTCCTGACTTTC. Encoded protein: CASSESLVAANVLTF.

The genes are TRBV29-1 and TRBJ2-3; no clear D. This CDR3 spans 12 amino acids. In germline, CDR1 is SQVTM, CDR2 ANQGSEA. V lost 4 bases to trimming and J lost 6 bases, with 11 bases between them. CDR3 in amino acids: CSVARRTDTQYF. DNA for the CDR3: TGCAGCGTTGCGCGGAGAACGGATACGCAGTATTTT.

The rearrangement uses TRBV9 and TRBJ2-7; no clear D gene. V dropped 0 bases and J dropped 2 bases, with 9 bases sitting between them. This CDR3 contains 14 residues. Germline V lookup: CDR1 SGDLS, CDR2 YYNGEE. CDR3 in DNA: TGTGCCAGCAGCGTAGGTGACACCGCCTACGAGCAGTACTTC. The encoded protein is CASSVGDTAYEQYF.

The chain recombines TRBV30 with TRBJ2-7, with TRBD1 matching over 9 bases. Per the germline V gene, CDR1 is GTSNPN and CDR2 is SVGIG (reference sequence). Germline trimming cut 0 bases from V and 7 bases from J; bases unmatched to any gene: 7. The CDR3 is made up of 14 amino acids. Here the CDR3 DNA reads TGTGCCTGGAGTGTCAGTGACAGGGGGATTGAGCAGTACTTC. This sequence encodes CAWSVSDRGIEQYF.

This clone showed up just once. This sequence joins TRBV7-8 and TRBJ1-2; tentative D call: TRBD1 (5 bases). The CDR3 covers 16 residues. V lost 5 bases and J lost 5, with 21 bases in between. In germline, CDR1 is SGHVS, CDR2 FQNEAQ. CDR3 sequence: CASSAPRLARGYGYTF. In nucleotides, the CDR3 is TGTGCCAGCAGCGCTCCAAGACTAGCAAGGGGATATGGCTACACCTTC. The variable domain in full, with the rest retrieved from reference TRBV7-8 and TRBJ1-2, is GAGVSQSPRYKVAKRGQDVALRCDPISGHVSLFWYQQALGQGPEFLTYFQNEAQLDKSGLPSDRFFAERPEGSVSTLKIQRTQQEDSAVYLCASSAPRLARGYGYTFGSGTRLTVV.

The sample holds a few counts of this clone. This chain connects TRBV15 to TRBJ2-2; tentative D call: TRBD1 (6 bases). The CDR3 covers 14 residues. Germline CDR1 is LNHNV and CDR2 is YYDKDF (reference sequence). V dropped 0 bases and J dropped 8 bases, with 10 bases sitting between them. The DNA of the CDR3 is TGTGCCACCAGCAGAGATACAGGGACAGGGGAGCTGTTTTTT. Translation: CATSRDTGTGELFF.

CDR3 loop: CASSPNRQETQYF. Here the CDR3 DNA reads TGTGCCAGCTCACCGAATCGACAAGAGACCCAGTACTTC. The chain couples TRBV18 to TRBJ2-5; D remains ambiguous. This CDR3 spans 13 amino acids. Trimming cost V 3 bases and J 2 bases, with 7 bases left between them. Germline V gives CDR1 KGHSH, CDR2 LQKENI.

V is TRBV4-3 and J is TRBJ2-1; TRBD2 is a possible D gene (6 bases). Trimming took 7 bases from V and 0 from J, leaving 22 bases between them. This CDR3 is 18 amino acids long. CDR1 and CDR2 (germline): LGHNA, YSLEER. CDR3 DNA: TGCGCCAGCACTTACCGGAGGGAGCGCCTGAGCTCCTACAATGAGCAGTTCTTC. Translated: CASTYRRERLSSYNEQFF.

This clone came up once. This chain uses TRBV30 with TRBJ2-3, with D uncertain. This CDR3 has 15 amino acids. The V gene lost 2 bases and the J gene lost 3 bases, with 15 bases spanning the gap. CDR1 and CDR2 (germline): GTSNPN, SVGIG (reference sequence). CDR3 coding DNA: TGTGCCTGGAGTCGGGTTTCAGGTCCGACAGATACGCAGTATTTT. It codes for CAWSRVSGPTDTQYF.

The rearrangement joins TRBV30 to TRBJ1-6; tentatively, D is TRBD1 (6 bases). The germline V gene encodes CDR1 GTSNPN and CDR2 SVGIG (reference sequence). V shed 4 bases and J shed 9 bases, with 10 bases lying between them. This CDR3 has 12 amino acids. CDR3 amino acids: CAWIRGPSPLHF. CDR3 sequence (DNA): TGTGCCTGGATCAGGGGCCCTTCACCCCTCCACTTT.

This chain connects TRBV27 to TRBJ2-3; maybe TRBD2 (6 bases). V gave up 5 bases and J gave up 6 bases, with 15 bases separating them. CDR1 is MNHEY, CDR2 SMNVEV, per germline (reference sequence). CDR3 size: 14 residues. As DNA, the CDR3 is TGTGCCAGCAGTCCCCGGGACTCCCATGATACGCAGTATTTT. Translating it yields CASSPRDSHDTQYF.

The rearrangement links TRBV29-1 to TRBJ2-1; TRBD1 might be the D (6 bases). V gave up 0 bases and J gave up 8 bases, with 8 bases separating them. This CDR3 comprises 12 residues. Germline V gene sequence: CDR1 SQVTM, CDR2 ANQGSEA. CDR3 sequence reads: CSVEEEGDEQFF. The CDR3 DNA reads TGCAGCGTTGAAGAAGAGGGGGATGAGCAGTTCTTC.

The CDR3 coding sequence is TGTGCCTGGAGCAGCCGGGACAGGGGAGACATTCAGTACTTC. Encoded protein: CAWSSRDRGDIQYF. The chain carries TRBV30 and TRBJ2-4; the match to TRBD1 covers 10 bases. CDR1 is GTSNPN, CDR2 SVGIG, per germline (reference sequence). V dropped 3 bases and J dropped 8; count of bases not matched to a gene: 7. The CDR3 runs 14 residues.